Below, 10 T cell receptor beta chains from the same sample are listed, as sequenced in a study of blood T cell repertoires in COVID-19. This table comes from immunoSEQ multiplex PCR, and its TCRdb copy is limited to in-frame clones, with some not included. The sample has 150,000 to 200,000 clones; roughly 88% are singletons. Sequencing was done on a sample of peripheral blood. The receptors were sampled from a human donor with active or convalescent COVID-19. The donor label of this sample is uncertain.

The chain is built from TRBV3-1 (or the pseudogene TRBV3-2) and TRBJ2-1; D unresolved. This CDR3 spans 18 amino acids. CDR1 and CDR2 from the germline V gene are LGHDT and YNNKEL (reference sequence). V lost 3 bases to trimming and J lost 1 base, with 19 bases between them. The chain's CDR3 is CASSQSHFGAVSYNEQFF. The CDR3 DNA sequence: TGTGCCAGCAGCCAGAGCCACTTCGGAGCCGTATCCTACAATGAGCAGTTCTTC.

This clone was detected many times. The DNA of the CDR3 is TGTGCCAGCAGCCAAGAGGGTCAGGGGATCTATGGCTACACCTTC. Its protein product is CASSQEGQGIYGYTF. The chain couples TRBV4-2 to TRBJ1-2; a possible D gene is TRBD1 (6 bases). Germline loops: CDR1 LGHNA, CDR2 YNFKEQ. Trimming left V 0 bases short and J 4 bases short, with 12 bases between. The CDR3 covers 15 residues.

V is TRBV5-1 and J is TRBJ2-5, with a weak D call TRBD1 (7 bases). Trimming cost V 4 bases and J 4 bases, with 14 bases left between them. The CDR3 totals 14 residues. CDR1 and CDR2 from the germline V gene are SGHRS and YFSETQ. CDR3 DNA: TGCGCCAGCAGCGCAGGGGGGCTTGGAGAGACCCAGTACTTC. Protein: CASSAGGLGETQYF. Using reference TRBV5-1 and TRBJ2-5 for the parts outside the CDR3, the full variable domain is KAGVTQTPRYLIKTRGQQVTLSCSPISGHRSVSWYQQTPGQGLQFLFEYFSETQRNKGNFPGRFSGRQFSNSRSEMNVSTLELGDSALYLCASSAGGLGETQYFGPGTRLLVL.

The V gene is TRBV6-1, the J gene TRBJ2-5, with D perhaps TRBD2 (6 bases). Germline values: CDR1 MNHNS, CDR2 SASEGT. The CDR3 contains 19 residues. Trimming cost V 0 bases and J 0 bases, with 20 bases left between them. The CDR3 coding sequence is TGTGCCAGCAGTGAAGCGCGCCTCCGGGCGGAGGGCTACCAAGAGACCCAGTACTTC. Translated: CASSEARLRAEGYQETQYF.

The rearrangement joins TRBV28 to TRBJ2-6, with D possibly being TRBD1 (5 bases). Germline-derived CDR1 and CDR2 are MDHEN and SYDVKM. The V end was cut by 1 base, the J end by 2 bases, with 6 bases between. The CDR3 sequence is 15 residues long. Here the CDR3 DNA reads TGTGCCAGCAGTTTATTGGGGCCTGGGGCCAACGTCCTGACTTTC. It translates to CASSLLGPGANVLTF.

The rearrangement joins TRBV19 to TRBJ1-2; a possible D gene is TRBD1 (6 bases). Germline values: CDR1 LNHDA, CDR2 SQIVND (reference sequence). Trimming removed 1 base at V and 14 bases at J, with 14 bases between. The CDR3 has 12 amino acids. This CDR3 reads CASSIGLRGQTF. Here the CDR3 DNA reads TGTGCCAGTAGTATAGGACTCAGGGGCCAGACCTTC.

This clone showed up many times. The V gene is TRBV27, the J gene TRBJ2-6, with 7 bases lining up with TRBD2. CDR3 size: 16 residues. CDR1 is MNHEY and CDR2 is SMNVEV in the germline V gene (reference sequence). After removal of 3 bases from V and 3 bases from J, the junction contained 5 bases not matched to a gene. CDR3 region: CASSFVGGNGANVLTF. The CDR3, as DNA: TGTGCCAGCAGTTTCGTGGGGGGGAATGGGGCCAACGTCCTGACTTTC.

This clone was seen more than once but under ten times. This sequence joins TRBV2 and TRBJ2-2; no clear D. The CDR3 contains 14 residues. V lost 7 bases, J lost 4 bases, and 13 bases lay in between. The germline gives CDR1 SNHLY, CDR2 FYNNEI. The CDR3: CASKATTGTGELFF. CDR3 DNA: TGTGCCAGCAAAGCCACTACGGGCACCGGGGAGCTGTTTTTT.

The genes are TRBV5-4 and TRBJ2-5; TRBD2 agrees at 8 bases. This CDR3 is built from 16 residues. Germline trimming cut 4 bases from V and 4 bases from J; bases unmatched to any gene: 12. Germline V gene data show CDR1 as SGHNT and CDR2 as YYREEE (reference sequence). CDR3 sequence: CASSPPWRGVGETQYF. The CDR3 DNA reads TGTGCCAGCAGCCCCCCCTGGCGGGGGGTAGGAGAGACCCAGTACTTC.

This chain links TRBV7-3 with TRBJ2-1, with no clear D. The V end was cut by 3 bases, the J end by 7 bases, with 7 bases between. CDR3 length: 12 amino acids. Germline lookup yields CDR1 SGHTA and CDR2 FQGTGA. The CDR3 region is CASSLVRNEQFF. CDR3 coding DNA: TGTGCCAGCAGCTTGGTTCGGAATGAGCAGTTCTTC. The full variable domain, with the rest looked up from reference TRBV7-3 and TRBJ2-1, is GAGVSQTPSNKVTEKGKYVELRCDPISGHTALYWYRQSLGQGPEFLIYFQGTGAADDSGLPNDRFFAVRPEGSVSTLKIQRTERGDSAVYLCASSLVRNEQFFGPGTRLTVL.